This TCR beta chain originates from a study of blood T cell repertoires in COVID-19. Looking at the study overall: Sites across the United States, Italy and Spain contributed samples from acute and convalescent COVID-19. T cells, B-cell-depleted T cells, or PBMCs supplied cDNA or gDNA.

Germline V CDR1 and CDR2: MDHEN, SYDVKM. CDR3 length: 15 residues. The junction had 4 bases not matched to a gene; V was cut back by 0 bases and J by 5 bases. Original analysis: Amplification with reference gene primers provided the estimates of nucleated cell counts. TCRdb keeps only in-frame clones here, not all; method: immunoSEQ multiplex PCR. That table gives V, J and clone size, and the DNA gave D and trimming. The repertoire has about 280,000 clones, 85% of them found once; the top ten carry 4% to 6%. The material sequenced was peripheral blood. V usage is TRBV28 and J usage is TRBJ1-1; 9 bases agree with TRBD1. This receptor was taken from a man between 50 and 59 years old with active or convalescent COVID-19. Here the CDR3 reads CASSLWDRGRTEAFF. The CDR3 coding sequence is TGTGCCAGCAGTTTATGGGACAGGGGTAGGACTGAAGCTTTCTTT.